Listed below are T cell receptor beta chains from one sample, sequenced in a study of blood T cell repertoires in COVID-19. TCRdb keeps only in-frame clones here, not all; method: immunoSEQ multiplex PCR. In the table there are 100,000 or so clones, roughly 88% of which are singletons. Sequencing was done on a sample of peripheral blood. These receptors all come from a man aged 55 to 70 with acute or convalescent COVID-19. Both conserved end residues are part of each CDR3. A D gene is named only where the DNA matches it firmly. Clone size appears in some rows only: once, few, many, or a class for an expanded clone.

clone_size,d_call,j_call,v_call,cdr3_nt,cdr3_aa
.,TRBD1,TRBJ2-3,TRBV19,TGTGCCAGTAGTGAAAACAGGGGCGATACGCAGTATTTT,CASSENRGDTQYF
once,TRBD2,TRBJ2-7,TRBV7-9,TGTGCCAGCAGCCCGCTAACTAGCGGGAGCTACGAGCAGTACTTC,CASSPLTSGSYEQYF
.,TRBD1,TRBJ1-1,TRBV29-1,TGCAGCATCCGAGATGGGGGACAGGGGGCCACTGAAGCTTTCTTT,CSIRDGGQGATEAFF
.,.,TRBJ2-3,TRBV20-1,TGCAGTGCTAGTATCGGCGGGAGCACAGATACGCAGTATTTT,CSASIGGSTDTQYF
once,.,TRBJ2-5,TRBV24-1,TGTGCCACCAGTGAATCTACAGGGAACCAAGAGACCCAGTACTTC,CATSESTGNQETQYF
.,TRBD2,TRBJ2-7,TRBV7-7,TGTGCCAGCAGCCCGGGACTAGCGGCTACCTACGAGCAGTACTTC,CASSPGLAATYEQYF
.,.,TRBJ1-5,TRBV4-1,TGCGCCAGCAGCCAGGGGGGTGGAAGCAATCAGCCCCAGCATTTT,CASSQGGGSNQPQHF
.,.,TRBJ1-3,TRBV6-5,TGTGCCAGCACGGTCACGCCCGACTCTGGAAACACCATATATTTT,CASTVTPDSGNTIYF
.,.,TRBJ2-5,TRBV7-2,TGTGCCAGCAGCTCGCTAGTGGCCAAGACCCAGTACTTC,CASSSLVAKTQYF
few,TRBD1,TRBJ2-7,TRBV7-6,TGTGCCAGCAGCTCAATCCGGGACAGGGCCTACGAGCAGTACTTC,CASSSIRDRAYEQYF
.,.,TRBJ2-5,TRBV19,TGTGCCAGTAGTATAGGGAGGCAAGAGACCCAGTACTTC,CASSIGRQETQYF
.,.,TRBJ1-6,TRBV2,TGTGCCAGCAGTGAAGCGCTATTGGCGGGGGGCGGCTCCCTCCACTTT,CASSEALLAGGGSLHF
once,TRBD2,TRBJ2-3,TRBV12-5,TGTGCTAGTGCCTCTAGCGGGGGGGCGTCAGATACGCAGTATTTT,CASASSGGASDTQYF
.,.,TRBJ1-1,TRBV7-8,TGTGCCAGCAGCATCGCGGGGGCAGGCCCTATGAACACTGAAGCTTTCTTT,CASSIAGAGPMNTEAFF
.,.,TRBJ1-4,TRBV19,TGTGCCAGTAGTATTACTCTCCGGGGGATTAATGAAAAACTGTTTTTT,CASSITLRGINEKLFF
.,.,TRBJ1-5,TRBV5-1,TGCGCCAGCAGCCTAGACTTAAACAATCAGCCCCAGCATTTT,CASSLDLNNQPQHF
few,.,TRBJ2-2,TRBV7-3,TGTGCCAGCAGGCTGGGGGGACTCACCGGGGAGCTGTTTTTT,CASRLGGLTGELFF
.,.,TRBJ1-1,TRBV5-1,TGCGCCAGCAGCCCCGCGCAGGGGAACACTGAAGCTTTCTTT,CASSPAQGNTEAFF
.,TRBD2,TRBJ2-2,TRBV5-1,TGCGCCAGCAGCCCGAGCGGGATGGGGACCGGGGAGCTGTTTTTT,CASSPSGMGTGELFF
few,.,TRBJ1-1,TRBV5-5,TGTGCCAGCAGCCTCTGGGAGGGGGGCACTGAAGCTTTCTTT,CASSLWEGGTEAFF
few,.,TRBJ1-3,TRBV19,TGTGCCAGTAGTATTGACAGAGTAAACACCATATATTTT,CASSIDRVNTIYF
once,.,TRBJ1-6,TRBV19,TGTGCCAGTAGGTCCGGAGGTTGGGGGCGATCACCCCTCCACTTT,CASRSGGWGRSPLHF
once,TRBD2,TRBJ2-7,TRBV4-1,TGCGCCAGCAGCCAAGGGACTAGCGGGACCTCCTACGAGCAGTACTTC,CASSQGTSGTSYEQYF
once,.,TRBJ1-2,TRBV6-1,TGTGCCAGCAGTGACTTGACAGGAGACTCTAACTATGGCTACACCTTC,CASSDLTGDSNYGYTF
.,.,TRBJ2-3,TRBV3-1/TRBV3-2,TGTGCCAGCTGCCAGGGGCCCACAGATACGCAGTATTTT,CASCQGPTDTQYF
.,TRBD2,TRBJ2-1,TRBV20-1,TGCAGTGCTAGTCCCCCACTAGCGGGAGAAGGTAATGAGCAGTTCTTC,CSASPPLAGEGNEQFF
.,.,TRBJ2-1,TRBV29-1,TGCAGCGTTGAGAGGACTAACAACGATGAGCAGTTCTTC,CSVERTNNDEQFF